This record concerns one TCR beta chain sequence. Its specificity is unknown. These data originate in a study of beta chain features in type 1 diabetes. General study results and limits: Patients with type 1 diabetes carried fewer insertions and had more deletions at their VDJ junctions. With patients and controls alike, PCR might favor shorter templates to an equal degree. Among patients with Type 1 diabetes, TCRB CDR3s were moderately but significantly shorter in every one of the four CD4+ subsets.

The sequenced template was cDNA made from the entire isolated RNA. Repertoires were generated with immunoSEQ multiplex PCR, while TCRdb's copy carries only in-frame clones and drops some. The data contain about 650,000 clones, approximately 13% of them singletons. CDR3 size: 14 residues. V shed 4 bases and J shed 5 bases, with 14 bases lying between them. Germline lookup yields CDR1 SGDLS and CDR2 YYNGEE. Sequenced: naive CD4+ T cells from blood. This chain connects TRBV9 to TRBJ2-3; D gene ambiguous. This TCR was sampled from a man in his thirties or forties with type 1 diabetes. The CDR3 DNA follows: TGTGCCAGCAGCCCGAGCTATGGAAGAGATACGCAGTATTTT. Translating gives CASSPSYGRDTQYF.